This T cell receptor beta chain was retrieved from a study of molecular identifiers for immune sequencing clone quantification. Study information: For replicates, RNA isolated from about 20,000 or 100,000 naive CD8 cells was divided into five portions, of which four were sequenced.

Comment on this clonotype: What it binds is not known.

Sorted naive CD8 T cells were those defined as CD8+CD4-CCR7+CD45RA+. Regarding the study as a whole: Beyond 20 RNA copies, clones held over 98% of effector molecules, compared with under 1% in naive cells.

Trimming left V 1 base short and J 2 bases short, with 6 bases between. From germline, CDR1 is SGHDN and CDR2 FVKESK. This CDR3 region has 14 residues. Preparation methods for the bulk TCR libraries were those previously described, with listed TCR primers. A single record per CDR3 protein comes from TCRdb applying MiXCR to the PCR reads. This table holds hundreds of thousands of distinct CDR3 sequences, roughly 23% found once. Sequencing was performed on naive CD8+ T cells from blood, with Jurkat cell RNA spiked in. Subset of the sample: FACS-sorted CD8+CD4-CCR7+CD45RA+ naive T cells. This clonotype was obtained from a human donor in good health. Some libraries in this study had Jurkat cell RNA spiked in. The genes are TRBV14 and TRBJ2-4; D not certain. The CDR3 nucleotides read TGTGCCAGCAGCCAAGGTGAGTCCAAAAACATTCAGTACTTC. It is translated as CASSQGESKNIQYF.